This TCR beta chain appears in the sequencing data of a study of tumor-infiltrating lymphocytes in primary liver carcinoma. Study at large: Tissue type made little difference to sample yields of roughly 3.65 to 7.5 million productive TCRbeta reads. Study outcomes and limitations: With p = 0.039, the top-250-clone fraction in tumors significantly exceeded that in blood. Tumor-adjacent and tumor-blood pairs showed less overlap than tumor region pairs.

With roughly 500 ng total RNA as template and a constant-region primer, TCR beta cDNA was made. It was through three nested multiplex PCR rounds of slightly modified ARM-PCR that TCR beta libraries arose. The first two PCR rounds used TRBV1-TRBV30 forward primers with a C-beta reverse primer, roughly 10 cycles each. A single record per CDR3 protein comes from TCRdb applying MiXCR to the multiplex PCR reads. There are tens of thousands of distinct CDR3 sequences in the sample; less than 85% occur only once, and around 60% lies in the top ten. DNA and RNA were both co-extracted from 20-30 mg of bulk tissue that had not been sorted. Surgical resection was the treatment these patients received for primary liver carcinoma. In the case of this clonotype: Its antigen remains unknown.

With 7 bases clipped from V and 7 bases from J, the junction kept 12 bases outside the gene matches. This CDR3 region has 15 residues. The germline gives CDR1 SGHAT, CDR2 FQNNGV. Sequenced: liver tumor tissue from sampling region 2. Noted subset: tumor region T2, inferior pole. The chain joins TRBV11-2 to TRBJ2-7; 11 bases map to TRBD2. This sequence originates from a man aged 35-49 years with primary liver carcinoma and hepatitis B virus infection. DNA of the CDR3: TGTGCCAGCAACCCTATAGCGGGAGGGCAAGGAGAGCAGTACTTC. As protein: CASNPIAGGQGEQYF.